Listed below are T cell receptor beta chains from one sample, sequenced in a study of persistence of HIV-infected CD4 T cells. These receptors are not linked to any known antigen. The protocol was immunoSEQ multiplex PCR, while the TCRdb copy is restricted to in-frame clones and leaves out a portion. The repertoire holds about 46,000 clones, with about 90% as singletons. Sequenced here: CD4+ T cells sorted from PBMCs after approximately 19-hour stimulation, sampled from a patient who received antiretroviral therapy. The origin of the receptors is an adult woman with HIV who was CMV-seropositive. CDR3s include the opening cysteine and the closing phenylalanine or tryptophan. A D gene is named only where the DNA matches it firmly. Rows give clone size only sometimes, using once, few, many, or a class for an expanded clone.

TGCGCCAGCAGTCGGGGTTATACAGGCTCTAACTCTGGAAACACCATATATTTT	CASSRGYTGSNSGNTIYF	-	TRBJ1-3	TRBV5-1	-
TGTGCCAGCAGCTCTGTCCGGACAGGGGTCTACGAGCAGTACTTC	CASSSVRTGVYEQYF	-	TRBJ2-7	TRBV5-6	TRBD1
TGTGCCAGCAGCTCCGGAGTTTTGGGGACCCAGTACTTC	CASSSGVLGTQYF	-	TRBJ2-5	TRBV7-2	-
TGTGCCAGCTCACCACCGTCAGCCGATACGCAGTATTTT	CASSPPSADTQYF	-	TRBJ2-3	TRBV18	-
TGTGCCAGTAGTTTTCGGCGGGGGGATACGCAGTATTTT	CASSFRRGDTQYF	-	TRBJ2-3	TRBV19	TRBD2
TGCAGTGCTAGCGGGAGGAACCATTTGTACTTC	CSASGRNHLYF	-	TRBJ2-7	TRBV20-1	TRBD2
TGTGCCAGCAGTTACTCGTTTAGGGTTGCGAACACTGAAGCTTTCTTT	CASSYSFRVANTEAFF	-	TRBJ1-1	TRBV6-5	-
TGCAGCGTTGACGGACAGAAGAACACTGAAGCTTTCTTT	CSVDGQKNTEAFF	-	TRBJ1-1	TRBV29-1	-
TGTGCCAGCAGTTTTTCTCTGACTAGCGGGGGAACCTACGAGCAGTACTTC	CASSFSLTSGGTYEQYF	-	TRBJ2-7	TRBV6-2/TRBV6-3	TRBD2
TGCGCCAGCATGGTTTTAGCGGGAGATAGGGGAGAGACCCAGTACTTC	CASMVLAGDRGETQYF	-	TRBJ2-5	TRBV10-2	TRBD2
TGTGCCAGCGTTCGTGTGGGACCCACCGGGGAGCTGTTTTTT	CASVRVGPTGELFF	-	TRBJ2-2	TRBV6-5	-
TGTGCCAGCAGTGAAGGACAGGGCGGGGGTGATACAGATACGCAGTATTTT	CASSEGQGGGDTDTQYF	-	TRBJ2-3	TRBV2	-
TGTGCCAGCAGTCGACTAGCGGGAGGGAGGGATACGCAGTATTTT	CASSRLAGGRDTQYF	-	TRBJ2-3	TRBV2	TRBD2
TGTGCCAGCAGCTTAGTGGAGGGTTCCGGCTACACCTTC	CASSLVEGSGYTF	few	TRBJ1-2	TRBV7-9	-
TGTGCCAGCAGTGCACTGGGGGGGGCCGGGAATTCCTACGAGCAGTACTTC	CASSALGGAGNSYEQYF	-	TRBJ2-7	TRBV25-1	-
TGTGCCACCAGGAGCAGGAATAGCAATCAGCCCCAGCATTTT	CATRSRNSNQPQHF	-	TRBJ1-5	TRBV15	-
TGCGCCAGCAGCCAGAGCTCGACAGGGGGCAATCAGCCCCAGCATTTT	CASSQSSTGGNQPQHF	once	TRBJ1-5	TRBV4-1	TRBD1
TGTGCCAGCAGTGAATTCCTGGATACGCACTTC	CASSEFLDTHF	-	TRBJ2-4	TRBV2	-
TGTGCCAGTAGTCCGACAGGGGGCGTAACAGATACGCAGTATTTT	CASSPTGGVTDTQYF	-	TRBJ2-3	TRBV19	TRBD1
TGTGCCAGCAGTTACTCTTCCGGGAACTATGGCTACACCTTC	CASSYSSGNYGYTF	few	TRBJ1-2	TRBV6-5	-
TGTGCCAGCACCTTGGGACAGGGGTTCACAGATACGCAGTATTTT	CASTLGQGFTDTQYF	-	TRBJ2-3	TRBV6-5	TRBD1
TGTGCCAGCAGTTACCAGTCCGGGACTGGGTCAGATACGCAGTATTTT	CASSYQSGTGSDTQYF	few	TRBJ2-3	TRBV6-5	-
TGTGCCAGTAGTCCCTACCTAGGGAGCACTGAAGCTTTCTTT	CASSPYLGSTEAFF	-	TRBJ1-1	TRBV19	-
TGCAGCTTTATTTTGGACACTGAAGCTTTCTTT	CSFILDTEAFF	once	TRBJ1-1	TRBV29-1	-
TGTGCCAGTAGTGAATGGGGCCACGAGCAGTACTTC	CASSEWGHEQYF	-	TRBJ2-7	TRBV19	-
TGTGCCAGCAGTTTACCGCCCCACCCAGTTTATAGCAATCAGCCCCAGCATTTT	CASSLPPHPVYSNQPQHF	-	TRBJ1-5	TRBV28	-
TGTGCCAGCAGCGGCTACGACCTCTACGAGCAGTACTTC	CASSGYDLYEQYF	-	TRBJ2-7	TRBV5-6	-
TGTGCCAGTAGTATGATGGAGGGCAATGAGCAGTTCTTC	CASSMMEGNEQFF	-	TRBJ2-1	TRBV19	-
TGCGCCAGCAGCCAAGATGGACTAGCGGGAGGCCCTAGCACAGATACGCAGTATTTT	CASSQDGLAGGPSTDTQYF	few	TRBJ2-3	TRBV4-1	TRBD2
TGTGCCAGCTCACCACTGATCCAGGACGGCGGGAACACCGGGGAGCTGTTTTTT	CASSPLIQDGGNTGELFF	-	TRBJ2-2	TRBV18	-
TGCGCCAGCAGCTTGGAGGGCCAGCCCCAGCATTTT	CASSLEGQPQHF	few	TRBJ1-5	TRBV5-1	-
TGTGCCAGCAGCTCTCTACCGGGAGCGGGAGGGCCCGAGACCCAGTACTTC	CASSSLPGAGGPETQYF	-	TRBJ2-5	TRBV5-4	TRBD2
TGTGCCAGCAGTGAAGTGACGTACTACCAAGAGACCCAGTACTTC	CASSEVTYYQETQYF	-	TRBJ2-5	TRBV2	-
TGCACCAGCAGCCAGGCGTGGGACAGTATCTGGGCGGGCACCATATATTTT	CTSSQAWDSIWAGTIYF	-	TRBJ1-3	TRBV1	-
TGTGCCAGCAGTTTAGGACAGGGGAGTTGGGAGCAGTTCTTC	CASSLGQGSWEQFF	-	TRBJ2-1	TRBV25-1	TRBD1
TGTGCCAGCAGCTGGGATGGTTCCTATGGCTACACCTTC	CASSWDGSYGYTF	-	TRBJ1-2	TRBV11-3	-
TGTGCCAGCAGCCCCCTCGGCGGGAGCGTAGAGACCCAGTACTTC	CASSPLGGSVETQYF	-	TRBJ2-5	TRBV9	TRBD2
TGTGCTAGTGGTTTGGGCTTCGGACTAGCGGGAAGCTCTGGGGCCAACGTCCTGACTTTC	CASGLGFGLAGSSGANVLTF	-	TRBJ2-6	TRBV12-5	TRBD2
TGTGCCAGCAGTAGGGGGGGCTTGGGCTACACCTTC	CASSRGGLGYTF	-	TRBJ1-2	TRBV6-5	-
TGTGCCAGCTCAGGGGACACCTTGAACACTGAAGCTTTCTTT	CASSGDTLNTEAFF	-	TRBJ1-1	TRBV18	-